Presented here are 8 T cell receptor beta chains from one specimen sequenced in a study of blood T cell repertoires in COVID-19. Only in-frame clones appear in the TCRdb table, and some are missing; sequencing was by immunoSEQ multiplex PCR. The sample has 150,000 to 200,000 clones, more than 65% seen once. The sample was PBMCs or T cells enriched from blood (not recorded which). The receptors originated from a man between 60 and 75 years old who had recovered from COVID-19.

This CDR3 is CASSRLVLTSGTDTQYF. The CDR3 DNA reads TGCGCCAGCAGCCGGCTCGTCCTTACTAGCGGCACAGATACGCAGTATTTT. The rearrangement links TRBV5-1 to TRBJ2-3, with 7 bases matching TRBD2. In germline, CDR1 is SGHRS, CDR2 YFSETQ. This CDR3 is 17 amino acids long. V lost 4 bases to trimming and J lost 1 base; unmatched junction nucleotides: 12.

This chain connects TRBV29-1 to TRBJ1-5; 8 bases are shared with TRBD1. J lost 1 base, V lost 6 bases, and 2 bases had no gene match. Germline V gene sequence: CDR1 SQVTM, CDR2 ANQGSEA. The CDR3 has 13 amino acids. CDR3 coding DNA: TGCAGCGTCAGGGGGCCAAGCAATCAGCCCCAGCATTTT. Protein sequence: CSVRGPSNQPQHF.

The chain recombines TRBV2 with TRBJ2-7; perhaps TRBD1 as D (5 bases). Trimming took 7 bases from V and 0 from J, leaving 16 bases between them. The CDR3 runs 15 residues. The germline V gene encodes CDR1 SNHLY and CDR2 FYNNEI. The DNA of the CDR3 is TGTGCCAGCACTAAGGACACGACCAGCTCCTACGAGCAGTACTTC. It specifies CASTKDTTSSYEQYF.

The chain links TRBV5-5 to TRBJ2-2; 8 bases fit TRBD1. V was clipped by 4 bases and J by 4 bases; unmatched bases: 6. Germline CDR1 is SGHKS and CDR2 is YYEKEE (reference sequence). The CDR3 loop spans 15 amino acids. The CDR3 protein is CASSPTGGSTGELFF. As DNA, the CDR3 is TGTGCCAGCAGCCCCACAGGGGGGAGCACCGGGGAGCTGTTTTTT.

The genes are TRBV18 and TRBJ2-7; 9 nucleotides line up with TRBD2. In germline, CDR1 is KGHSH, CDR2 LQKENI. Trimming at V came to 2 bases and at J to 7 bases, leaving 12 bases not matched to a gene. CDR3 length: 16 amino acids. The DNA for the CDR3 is TGTGCCAGCTCACCATCGTGGGCTAGCGGGGACGCGGAGCAGTACTTC. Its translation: CASSPSWASGDAEQYF.

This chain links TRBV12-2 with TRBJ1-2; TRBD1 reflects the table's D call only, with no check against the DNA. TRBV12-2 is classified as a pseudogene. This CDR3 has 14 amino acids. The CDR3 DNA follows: TGTGCAAGTCGCGTCCGAGACAGGGGCAATGGCTACACCTTC. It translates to CASRVRDRGNGYTF.

Here the CDR3 reads CASSYKTEKYGYTF. The CDR3 nucleotides are TGTGCCAGCAGTTATAAGACAGAAAAATATGGCTACACCTTC. V and J are TRBV7-2 and TRBJ1-2; D perhaps matches TRBD1 (5 bases). The CDR3 has 14 residues. CDR1 is SGHTA and CDR2 is FQGNSA in the germline V gene. Trimming took 6 bases from V and 5 from J, leaving 16 bases between them.

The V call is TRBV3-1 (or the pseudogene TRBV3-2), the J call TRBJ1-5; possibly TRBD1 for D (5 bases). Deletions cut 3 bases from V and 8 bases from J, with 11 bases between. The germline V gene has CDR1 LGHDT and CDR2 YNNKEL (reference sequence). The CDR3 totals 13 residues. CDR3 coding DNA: TGTGCCAGCAGCCACCGGACAAGTAAGCCCCAGCATTTT. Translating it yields CASSHRTSKPQHF.